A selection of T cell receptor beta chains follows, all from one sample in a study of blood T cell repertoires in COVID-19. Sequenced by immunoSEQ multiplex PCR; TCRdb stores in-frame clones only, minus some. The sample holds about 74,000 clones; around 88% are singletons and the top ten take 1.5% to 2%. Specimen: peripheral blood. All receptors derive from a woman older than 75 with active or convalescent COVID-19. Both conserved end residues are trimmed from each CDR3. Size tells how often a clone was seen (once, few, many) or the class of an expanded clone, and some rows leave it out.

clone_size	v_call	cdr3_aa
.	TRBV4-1	ASSPTETNEKLF
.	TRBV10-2	ASSESGGSSGYT
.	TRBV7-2	ASSLDRFYEQY
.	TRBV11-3	ASRRGLAGGPDEQF
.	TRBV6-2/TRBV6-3	ASSYRLDKNIQY
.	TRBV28	ASSLPGDTSYEQY
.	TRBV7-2	ASSLVDSQETQY
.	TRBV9	ASSRGQAQETQY
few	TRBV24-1	ATSLTGQGANNEQF
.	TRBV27	ASWGSSYEQY
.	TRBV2	ASSGNDVSYNEQF
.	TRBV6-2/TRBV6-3	ASSYFEAAQH
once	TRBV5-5	ASSFRWGDTEAF
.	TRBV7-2	ASSWKRSTDTQY
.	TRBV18	ASSPGPSSEKLF
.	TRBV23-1	ASSQSGGNSGTSEIANTGELF
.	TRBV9	ASSVGGPNQPQH
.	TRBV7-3	ASNLGGQGILEQY
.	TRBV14	ASSQLNGGHEQY
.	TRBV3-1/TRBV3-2	ASSQRDRTATGELF
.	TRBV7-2	ASSFRGTSAPHPYNEQF
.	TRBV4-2	ASSQDQGSNYGYT
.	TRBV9	ASSGQGASNEKLF
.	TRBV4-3	ASSHLLASTDTQY
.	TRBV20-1	SASPLWGVDTQY
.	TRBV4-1	ASSQDQAPRSPLH
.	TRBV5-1	ASSLAGAGTDTQY
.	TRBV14	ASSQVGVRRGTEAF
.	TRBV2	ASSEWPQGGVQPQH
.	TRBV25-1	ASSPQKSQISGNTIY
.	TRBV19	ASSIGRDDYGYT
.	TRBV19	ASARVSANYGYT
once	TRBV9	ASSPSGQGYEQY
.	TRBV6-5	ASSKGNYQPQH
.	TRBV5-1	ASRPGQGPYEQY
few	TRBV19	ASSKGVQETQY
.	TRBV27	ASSSMTGVYGYT
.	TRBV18	ASSPQGMAEAF
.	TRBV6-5	ASSSSWTVPGYT
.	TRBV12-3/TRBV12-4	ANSLGGTEAF
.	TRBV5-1	ASSDGTGSYSPLH
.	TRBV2	ATEGARNTGELF
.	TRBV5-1	ASRGQAMNTEAF
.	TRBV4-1	ASSRPGQGISEQY